Presented here are 26 T cell receptor beta chains from one specimen sequenced in a study of memory CD4+ T cells and cytomegalovirus serostatus. Method: immunoSEQ multiplex PCR; TCRdb's copy keeps in-frame clones and lacks some. The profile shows 45,000 to 50,000 clones, under 80% of them singletons. The sort gate was single viable CD3+CD4+CD8-CD45RO+ cells for memory CD4+ T cells. Source material: memory CD4+ T cells from blood. The source is an adult in good health and CMV-seronegative.

The chain combines TRBV6-1 with TRBJ2-7; 10 bases are a match to TRBD2. Germline CDR1 MNHNS, CDR2 SASEGT. The ends lost 10 bases at V and 2 bases at J; junction bases unmatched: 2. The CDR3 covers 12 residues. The CDR3 here is CAILAGAYEQYF. CDR3 nucleotide sequence: TGTGCCATCCTAGCGGGGGCCTACGAGCAGTACTTC.

The V gene is TRBV5-1, the J gene TRBJ2-7, with a possible D match to TRBD2 (5 bases). The germline CDR1 and CDR2 sequences are SGHRS and YFSETQ. V lost 2 bases, J lost 3 bases, and 15 bases lay in between. The CDR3 length is 15 residues. CDR3 residues: CASSLAEFKYYEQYF. The CDR3 DNA follows: TGCGCCAGCAGCTTAGCGGAATTCAAGTACTACGAGCAGTACTTC.

Only a few counts were recorded for this clone. The rearrangement joins TRBV6-1 to TRBJ1-1; 8 bases match TRBD1. V lost 9 bases and J lost 1; bases outside the gene matches: 4. Germline-derived CDR1 and CDR2 are MNHNS and SASEGT. This CDR3 comprises 13 residues. CDR3 in DNA: TGTGCCAGAGACGACAGGGGGAACACTGAAGCTTTCTTT. This gives the protein CARDDRGNTEAFF.

V and J are TRBV5-1 and TRBJ1-3; D remains unclear. Germline V lookup: CDR1 SGHRS, CDR2 YFSETQ. The CDR3 has 16 residues. Trimming shortened V by 5 bases and J by 0 bases, and 15 bases separated the two germline ends. The CDR3 DNA reads TGCGCCAGCAGTCGGACCGCTACCTTCTCTGGAAACACCATATATTTT. Translated: CASSRTATFSGNTIYF.

The rearrangement links TRBV11-2 to TRBJ2-5; tentatively, D is TRBD1 or TRBD2 (5 bases each). The CDR3 totals 17 residues. V dropped 0 bases and J dropped 4 bases, with 18 bases sitting between them. The germline gives CDR1 SGHAT, CDR2 FQNNGV. CDR3 DNA: TGTGCCAGCAGCTTAGATTTCCGGGGCTCGGGCGGAGAGACCCAGTACTTC. This translates into CASSLDFRGSGGETQYF.

The table lists this clone with a few counts. The V call is TRBV5-1, the J call TRBJ2-1; 8 nucleotides align to TRBD2. Germline lookup yields CDR1 SGHRS and CDR2 YFSETQ. The CDR3 sequence is 16 residues long. V lost 0 bases and J lost 4; bases outside the gene matches: 6. Written as DNA, the CDR3 is TGCGCCAGCAGCTTGGAATTAGCGGGGCTTTACAATGAGCAGTTCTTC. It yields the protein CASSLELAGLYNEQFF.

The chain uses TRBV2 and TRBJ2-7, with 13 bases that match TRBD2. The germline V gene encodes CDR1 SNHLY and CDR2 FYNNEI. The ends lost 5 bases at V and 6 bases at J; junction bases unmatched: 7. The CDR3 loop spans 15 amino acids. The CDR3 is CASSITSGGAAEQYF. In DNA, the CDR3 is TGTGCCAGCAGTATTACTAGCGGGGGGGCCGCCGAGCAGTACTTC.

This sequence joins TRBV27 and TRBJ1-6; tentatively, D is TRBD1 (5 bases). V was clipped by 6 bases and J by 11 bases, with 11 bases between them. This CDR3 spans 12 amino acids. Germline assignment: CDR1 MNHEY and CDR2 SMNVEV (reference sequence). The DNA for the CDR3 is TGTGCCAGCAGCGTAATAGGGGCACCCCTCCACTTT. Translated, it gives CASSVIGAPLHF.

This clone was found once. The chain has TRBV12-5 and TRBJ1-2, with D unclear. Germline V gene sequence: CDR1 LGHNT, CDR2 FRNRAP. V lost 6 bases to trimming and J lost 5 bases, with 13 bases between them. This CDR3 spans 13 amino acids. CDR3 sequence reads: CASGRESAYGYTF. As DNA, the CDR3 is TGTGCTAGTGGGAGGGAGTCAGCTTATGGCTACACCTTC.

This clone turned up a few times. This rearrangement joins TRBV29-1 to TRBJ1-1; D is undetermined. This CDR3 is built from 12 residues. V was shortened by 5 bases and J by 0 bases, with 7 bases between the two germline ends. Per the germline V gene, CDR1 is SQVTM and CDR2 is ANQGSEA. The CDR3 DNA is TGCAGCGTTAGGGTGGTGAACACTGAAGCTTTCTTT. It translates to CSVRVVNTEAFF. Drawing the rest from reference TRBV29-1 and TRBJ1-1, the complete variable domain is SAVISQKPSRDICQRGTSLTIQCQVDSQVTMMFWYRQQPGQSLTLIATANQGSEATYESGFVIDKFPISRPNLTFSTLTVSNMSPEDSSIYLCSVRVVNTEAFFGQGTRLTVV.

Written as DNA, the CDR3 is TGTGCCAGCAGTTCCTGGGGAGATACGCAGTATTTT. Its translation: CASSSWGDTQYF. V is TRBV27 and J is TRBJ2-3; D gene ambiguous. Trimming took off 4 bases at V and 5 bases at J, with 7 bases between the two ends. The CDR3 spans 12 residues. Germline assignment: CDR1 MNHEY and CDR2 SMNVEV (reference sequence).

This clone was counted only a few times. The rearrangement joins TRBV11-2 to TRBJ1-5; D gene ambiguous. Germline V gene lookup returns CDR1 SGHAT and CDR2 FQNNGV. There are 15 residues in the CDR3. Trimming left V 5 bases short and J 4 bases short, with 15 bases between. In DNA form, the CDR3 reads TGTGCCAGCAGCACGGACGGCGCACTTAATCAGCCCCAGCATTTT. Encoded protein: CASSTDGALNQPQHF.

CDR3 sequence (DNA): TGCGTCGCGCGGGGGGCCTATGGCTACACCTTC. The encoded protein is CVARGAYGYTF. The chain joins TRBV29-1 to TRBJ1-2, with D possibly being TRBD1 (6 bases). Germline CDR1 is SQVTM and CDR2 is ANQGSEA. CDR3 length equals 11 residues. Combining the CDR3 with reference TRBV29-1 and TRBJ1-2 gives the whole variable domain SAVISQKPSRDICQRGTSLTIQCQVDSQVTMMFWYRQQPGQSLTLIATANQGSEATYESGFVIDKFPISRPNLTFSTLTVSNMSPEDSSIYLCVARGAYGYTFGSGTRLTVV.

V usage is TRBV7-2 and J usage is TRBJ2-5, with D possibly matching TRBD1 (6 bases). The CDR3 is 15 amino acids. V was trimmed by 5 bases and J by 0 bases, leaving 13 bases between them. Germline assignment: CDR1 SGHTA and CDR2 FQGNSA. The CDR3 sequence is CASSLQGSNQETQYF. CDR3 sequence (DNA): TGTGCCAGCAGCCTACAGGGTTCCAACCAAGAGACCCAGTACTTC.

This chain uses TRBV5-4 with TRBJ2-7; D is undetermined. The germline V and J ends were trimmed by 7 bases and 0 bases, with 14 bases remaining between them. The CDR3 covers 14 residues. Germline CDR1 is SGHNT and CDR2 is YYREEE (reference sequence). The CDR3 nucleotides read TGTGCCAGCCGTAACATGGCGGCCTCCTACGAGCAGTACTTC. It encodes CASRNMAASYEQYF.

In this sample, this clone turned up a few times. This chain uses TRBV5-4 with TRBJ1-1; TRBD1 matches 9 bases. CDR3 size: 14 residues. Trimming removed 4 bases from V and 5 bases from J; junction bases left unmatched: 6. CDR1 is SGHNT, CDR2 YYREEE, per germline (reference sequence). CDR3 loop: CASSPGQGRTEAFF. The CDR3 coding sequence is TGTGCCAGCAGCCCGGGACAGGGAAGGACTGAAGCTTTCTTT. Full variable domain (outside the CDR3, taken from reference TRBV5-4 and TRBJ1-1): ETGVTQSPTHLIKTRGQQVTLRCSSQSGHNTVSWYQQALGQGPQFIFQYYREEENGRGNFPPRFSGLQFPNYSSELNVNALELDDSALYLCASSPGQGRTEAFFGQGTRLTVV.

The chain uses TRBV7-2 and TRBJ1-5; 9 positions agree with TRBD1. The V segment lost 5 bases and the J segment 5 bases; nucleotides outside the gene matches: 4. Germline CDR1 reads SGHTA; CDR2 reads FQGNSA. The CDR3 consists of 14 residues. The CDR3 reads CASSPGQGDQPQHF. DNA of the CDR3: TGTGCCAGCAGCCCGGGACAGGGCGATCAGCCCCAGCATTTT. Based on the CDR3 plus reference TRBV7-2 and TRBJ1-5, the full variable domain is GAGVSQSPSNKVTEKGKDVELRCDPISGHTALYWYRQSLGQGLEFLIYFQGNSAPDKSGLPSDRFSAERTGGSVSTLTIQRTQQEDSAVYLCASSPGQGDQPQHFGDGTRLSIL.

The V call is TRBV5-1, the J call TRBJ2-5, with 12 bases lining up with TRBD2. J gave up 2 bases and V 0 bases, and 14 bases lay outside the gene matches. Germline CDR1 is SGHRS and CDR2 is YFSETQ. The CDR3 sequence is 20 residues long. CDR3 coding DNA: TGCGCCAGCAGCTTGGCCCCCCTATTCTGGACTAGCGGGGATCAAGAGACCCAGTACTTC. This sequence encodes CASSLAPLFWTSGDQETQYF.

The chain couples TRBV7-2 to TRBJ1-1; D is unclear. The CDR3 length is 14 residues. Trimming removed 0 bases from V and 4 bases from J, with 9 bases in between. Looked up from germline, CDR1 is SGHTA and CDR2 is FQGNSA. The DNA of the CDR3 is TGTGCCAGCAGCTTAGCCGGTCGGGGCACTGAAGCTTTCTTT. It codes for CASSLAGRGTEAFF. Full variable domain (remainder filled in from reference TRBV7-2 and TRBJ1-1): GAGVSQSPSNKVTEKGKDVELRCDPISGHTALYWYRQSLGQGLEFLIYFQGNSAPDKSGLPSDRFSAERTGGSVSTLTIQRTQQEDSAVYLCASSLAGRGTEAFFGQGTRLTVV.

V gene TRBV4-3 combines with J gene TRBJ1-1; no firm D call. Germline CDR1 is LGHNA and CDR2 is YSLEER. The CDR3 consists of 14 residues. V was trimmed by 2 bases and J by 0 bases, leaving 7 bases between them. The CDR3 DNA reads TGCGCCAGCAGCCAACTGGCGATGAACACTGAAGCTTTCTTT. Amino acids: CASSQLAMNTEAFF.

The V and J genes are TRBV30 and TRBJ2-7; perhaps TRBD1 as D (6 bases). In germline, CDR1 is GTSNPN, CDR2 SVGIG (reference sequence). The CDR3 length is 12 residues. Trimming stripped 3 bases from V and 5 bases from J, with 11 bases between. CDR3 protein: CAWRQGSHEQYF. CDR3 DNA sequence: TGTGCCTGGAGACAGGGTTCCCACGAGCAGTACTTC.

The chain employs TRBV18 and TRBJ1-4, with 8 bases lining up with TRBD1. Germline lookup yields CDR1 KGHSH and CDR2 LQKENI. The CDR3 has 14 amino acids. V lost 1 base, J lost 7 bases, and 2 bases stayed unmatched. CDR3 protein: CASSPQQGGEKLFF. For the CDR3, the DNA is TGTGCCAGCTCACCACAACAGGGGGGTGAAAAACTGTTTTTT.

The CDR3 nucleotides are TGTGCCAGCAGCTTGGACAGAAACACCGGGGAGCTGTTTTTT. Translating gives CASSLDRNTGELFF. The chain recombines TRBV5-5 with TRBJ2-2; D gene unclear. V lost 0 bases to trimming and J lost 2 bases, with 5 bases between them. The CDR3 extends over 14 amino acids. The V gene's germline CDR1 is SGHKS and CDR2 YYEKEE (reference sequence).

This clone is judged medium-sized. Other DNA sequences in the same sample also yield this CDR3. The V call is TRBV27, the J call TRBJ1-5; D is unresolved. This CDR3 has 11 residues. V was shortened by 8 bases and J by 1 base, with 3 bases between the two germline ends. The germline V gene has CDR1 MNHEY and CDR2 SMNVEV (reference sequence). In nucleotides, the CDR3 is TGTGCCAGCGGCAGCAATCAGCCCCAGCATTTT. Residues: CASGSNQPQHF.

The genes are TRBV4-1 and TRBJ2-3; possible D gene TRBD2, 5 bases. The germline CDR1 and CDR2 sequences are MGHRA and YSYEKL. The CDR3 spans 16 residues. Trimming took off 0 bases at V and 7 bases at J, with 17 bases between the two ends. The CDR3 region is CASSQDLTTKGNTQYF. The CDR3 DNA reads TGCGCCAGCAGCCAAGATTTGACTACAAAAGGAAATACGCAGTATTTT.

The chain is built from TRBV5-8 and TRBJ2-1; TRBD2 matches 9 bases. The junction had 2 bases not matched to a gene; V was cut back by 1 base and J by 0 bases. Looked up from germline, CDR1 is SGHTS and CDR2 is YDEGEE. The CDR3 spans 16 residues. CDR3 protein: CASSLRGLASYNEQFF. The CDR3 bases are TGTGCCAGCAGCTTGCGGGGACTAGCCTCCTACAATGAGCAGTTCTTC.